This T cell receptor (beta chain) came from a study of T cells after yellow fever vaccination. About the study: Fractions of low cell number were prepared using SMART-Seq v4 Ultra Low Input. General study points: Clonotypes appearing in both CD4 and CD8 compartments existed, and their share was small.

This clonotype was detected only a few times. What it binds is not known. A clone one base away is much larger, so this may be a read error. Germline CDR1 is SGHVT and CDR2 is SQSDAQ. The CDR3 has 19 amino acids. Using its own MiXCR run on the 5' RACE reads, TCRdb lists one record per CDR3 protein. The data contain hundreds of thousands of distinct CDR3 sequences, 12% of them singletons. The receptor was isolated from a young man who received the YFV17D yellow fever vaccine. The material was CD4+ T cells sorted from PBMCs, obtained 15 days after the yellow fever booster vaccination. The rearrangement uses TRBV7-4 and TRBJ2-7; 7 nucleotides agree with TRBD2. As DNA, the CDR3 is TGTGTCAGCAGCTTAGAAGGAGTGACTAGCCAGTCCCGCTCCTACGAGCAGTACTTC. This translates into CVSSLEGVTSQSRSYEQYF.